The TCR beta chain described here comes from a study of OX40 agonist ivuxolimab in advanced cancers. Looking at the study overall: Of mixed ages from about 20 to 80 and averaging roughly 66 years, the group was just under 85% male.

The timepoints at which blood was sampled were baseline, cycle 4 day 1, and cycle 7 day 1. Notes on the study in general: Averaging showed that CD8+ T cells had more expanded clones than CD4+ did. At doses 0.1 to 3.0 mg/kg, CD4+ and CD8+ clones expanded.

Sequenced by immunoSEQ multiplex PCR; TCRdb stores in-frame clones only, minus some. The data show 78,000 or so clones, about nine tenths seen once. The V end lost 9 bases, the J end lost 0 bases, and 12 bases lay between the germline ends. The CDR3 totals 14 residues. Germline values: CDR1 MNHNS, CDR2 SASEGT. Notes on this clone: No antigen is known for it.

This sequence joins TRBV6-1 and TRBJ1-5, with D unclear. The receptor was isolated from an adult with an advanced solid tumor such as melanoma, head and neck, liver or kidney cancer. Sequenced material: CD4+ or CD8+ T cells sorted from blood, taken in a trial of the OX40 agonist ivuxolimab. This CDR3 is CASRTPGSNQPQHF. Here the CDR3 DNA reads TGTGCCAGTCGGACGCCGGGTAGCAATCAGCCCCAGCATTTT.